The 2 T cell receptor beta chains given below trace back to one sample, sequenced in a study of OX40 agonist ivuxolimab in advanced cancers. The assay was immunoSEQ multiplex PCR, and TCRdb's table has in-frame clones only and misses some. This table holds 80,000 to 100,000 clones, over 75% found once. The starting material was CD4+ or CD8+ T cells sorted from blood, obtained in a trial of the OX40 agonist ivuxolimab. These receptors all come from an adult with an advanced solid tumor such as melanoma, head and neck, liver or kidney cancer.

The gene calls are TRBV30 and TRBJ2-3; D is perhaps TRBD1 (6 bases). The CDR3 extends over 17 amino acids. CDR1 and CDR2 (germline): GTSNPN, SVGIG (reference sequence). Trimming removed 8 bases from V and 2 bases from J, with 26 bases in between. The CDR3 DNA sequence: TGTGCCGGCTCTCGAAGCAGAACAGACAGGTTCACAGATACGCAGTATTTT. Protein product: CAGSRSRTDRFTDTQYF.

This clone counts as medium-sized. This sequence joins TRBV27 and TRBJ1-5; D is unclear. CDR3 length: 14 residues. The germline CDR1 and CDR2 sequences are MNHEY and SMNVEV (reference sequence). Trimming pared 2 bases from V and 2 bases from J, leaving 7 bases between. The CDR3 region is CASSLERGNQPQHF. The CDR3 DNA reads as TGTGCCAGCAGTTTAGAACGGGGCAATCAGCCCCAGCATTTT.